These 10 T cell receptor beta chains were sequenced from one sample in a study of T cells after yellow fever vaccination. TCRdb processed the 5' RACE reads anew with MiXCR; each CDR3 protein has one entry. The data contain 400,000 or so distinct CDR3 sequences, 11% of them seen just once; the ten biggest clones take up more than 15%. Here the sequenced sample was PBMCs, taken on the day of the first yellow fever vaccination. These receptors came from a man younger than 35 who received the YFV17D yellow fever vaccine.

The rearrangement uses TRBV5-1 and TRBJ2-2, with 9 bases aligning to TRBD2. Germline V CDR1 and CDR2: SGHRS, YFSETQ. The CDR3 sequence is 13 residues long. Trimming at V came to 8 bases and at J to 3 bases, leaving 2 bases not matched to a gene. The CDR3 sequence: CASKRGDTGELFF. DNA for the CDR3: TGCGCCAGTAAGCGGGGGGACACCGGGGAGCTGTTTTTT.

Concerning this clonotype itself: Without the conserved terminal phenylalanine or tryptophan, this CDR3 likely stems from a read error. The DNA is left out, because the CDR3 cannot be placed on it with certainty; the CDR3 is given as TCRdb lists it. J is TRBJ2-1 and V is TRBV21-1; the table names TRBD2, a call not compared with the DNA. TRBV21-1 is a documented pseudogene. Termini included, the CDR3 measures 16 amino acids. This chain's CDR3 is CASSTRRLAGGPGKDQ.

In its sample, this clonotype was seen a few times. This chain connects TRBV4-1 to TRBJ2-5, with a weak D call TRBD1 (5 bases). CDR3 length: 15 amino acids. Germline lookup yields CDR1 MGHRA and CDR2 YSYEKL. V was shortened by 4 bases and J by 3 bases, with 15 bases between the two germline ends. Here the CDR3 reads CASSPLRTYEETQYF. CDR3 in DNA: TGCGCCAGCAGCCCGCTAAGGACATACGAAGAGACCCAGTACTTC.

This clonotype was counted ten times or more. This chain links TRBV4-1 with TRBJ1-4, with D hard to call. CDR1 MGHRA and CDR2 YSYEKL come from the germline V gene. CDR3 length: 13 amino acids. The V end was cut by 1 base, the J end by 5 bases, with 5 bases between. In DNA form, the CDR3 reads TGCGCCAGCAGCCAAGGACAAAATGAAAAACTGTTTTTT. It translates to CASSQGQNEKLFF.

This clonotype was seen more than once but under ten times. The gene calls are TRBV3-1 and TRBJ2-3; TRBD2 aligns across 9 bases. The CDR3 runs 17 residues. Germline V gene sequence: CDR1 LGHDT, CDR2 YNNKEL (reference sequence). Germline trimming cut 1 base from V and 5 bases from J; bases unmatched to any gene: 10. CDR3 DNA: TGTGCCAGCAGCCAAGTTGCGGCGGGGGGGCGCAAAGATACGCAGTATTTT. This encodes CASSQVAAGGRKDTQYF.

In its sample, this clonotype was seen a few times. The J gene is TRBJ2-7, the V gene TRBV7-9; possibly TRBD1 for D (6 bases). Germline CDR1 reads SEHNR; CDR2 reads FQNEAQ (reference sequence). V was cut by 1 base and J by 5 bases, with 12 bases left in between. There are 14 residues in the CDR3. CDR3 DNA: TGTGCCAGCAGCTTAGACAGGGAAGGTAACGAGCAGTACGTC. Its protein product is CASSLDREGNEQYV.

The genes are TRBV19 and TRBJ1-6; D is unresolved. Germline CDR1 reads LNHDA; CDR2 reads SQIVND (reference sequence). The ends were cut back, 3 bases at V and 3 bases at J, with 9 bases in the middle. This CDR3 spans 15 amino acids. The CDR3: CASSISGVYNSPLHF. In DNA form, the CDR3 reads TGTGCCAGTAGTATCTCCGGGGTCTATAATTCACCCCTCCACTTT. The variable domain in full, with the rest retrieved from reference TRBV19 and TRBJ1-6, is DGGITQSPKYLFRKEGQNVTLSCEQNLNHDAMYWYRQDPGQGLRLIYYSQIVNDFQKGDIAEGYSVSREKKESFPLTVTSAQKNPTAFYLCASSISGVYNSPLHFGNGTRLTVT.

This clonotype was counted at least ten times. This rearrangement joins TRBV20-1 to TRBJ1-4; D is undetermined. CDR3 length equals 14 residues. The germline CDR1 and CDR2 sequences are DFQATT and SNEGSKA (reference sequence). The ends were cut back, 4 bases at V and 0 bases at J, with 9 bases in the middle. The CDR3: CSATDGPTNEKLFF. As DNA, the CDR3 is TGCAGTGCTACGGACGGCCCAACTAATGAAAAACTGTTTTTT.

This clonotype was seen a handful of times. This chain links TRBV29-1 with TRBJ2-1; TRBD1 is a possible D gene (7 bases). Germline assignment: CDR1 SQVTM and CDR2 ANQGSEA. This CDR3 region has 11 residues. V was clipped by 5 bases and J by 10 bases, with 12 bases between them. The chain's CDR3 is CSVRQGGEQFF. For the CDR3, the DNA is TGCAGCGTTCGACAGGGAGGCGAGCAGTTCTTC.

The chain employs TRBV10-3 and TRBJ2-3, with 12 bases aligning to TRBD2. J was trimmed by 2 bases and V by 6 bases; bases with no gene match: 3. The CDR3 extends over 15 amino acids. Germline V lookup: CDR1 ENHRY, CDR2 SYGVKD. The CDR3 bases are TGTGCCATCAGGGGGACTAGCGGGTTCACAGATACGCAGTATTTT. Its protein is CAIRGTSGFTDTQYF.